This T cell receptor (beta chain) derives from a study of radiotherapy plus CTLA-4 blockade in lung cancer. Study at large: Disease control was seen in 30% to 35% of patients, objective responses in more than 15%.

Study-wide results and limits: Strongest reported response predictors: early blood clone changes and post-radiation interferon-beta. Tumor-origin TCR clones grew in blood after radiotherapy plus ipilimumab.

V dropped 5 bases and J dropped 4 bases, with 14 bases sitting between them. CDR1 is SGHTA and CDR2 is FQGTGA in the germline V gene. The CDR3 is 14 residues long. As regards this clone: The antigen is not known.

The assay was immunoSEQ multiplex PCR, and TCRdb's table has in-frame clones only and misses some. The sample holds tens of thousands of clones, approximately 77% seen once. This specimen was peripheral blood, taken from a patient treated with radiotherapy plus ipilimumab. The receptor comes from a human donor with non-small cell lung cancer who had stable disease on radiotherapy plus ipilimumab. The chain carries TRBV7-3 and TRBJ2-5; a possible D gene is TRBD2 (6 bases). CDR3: CASSLGGAGETQYF. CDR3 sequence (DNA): TGTGCCAGCAGCCTCGGCGGGGCGGGAGAGACCCAGTACTTC.